The 25 T cell receptor beta chains below all came from one sample that was sequenced in a study of cytomegalovirus exposure and HLA in healthy donors. The PCR was carried out with 60 Vbeta primers and 13 Jbeta primers. The repertoire was sequenced with immunoSEQ multiplex PCR; TCRdb's copy has only in-frame clones and lacks some. This sample carries about 160,000 clones, about three fifths of them seen once, and the ten largest clones take roughly 7%. The sample taken for sequencing was PBMCs. These receptors originate from a woman in her sixties or seventies in good health and CMV-seropositive.

This clone has more than one count but fewer than ten. The V gene is TRBV30, the J gene TRBJ1-2; D is perhaps TRBD1 (6 bases). Deletions cut 0 bases from V and 4 bases from J, with 12 bases between. Germline assignment: CDR1 GTSNPN and CDR2 SVGIG (reference sequence). CDR3 size: 14 residues. CDR3 loop: CAWSVHVGGYGYTF. CDR3 coding DNA: TGTGCCTGGAGTGTACATGTAGGGGGCTATGGCTACACCTTC. Full variable domain (rest looked up from reference TRBV30 and TRBJ1-2): SQTIHQWPATLVQPVGSPLSLECTVEGTSNPNLYWYRQAAGRGLQLLFYSVGIGQISSEVPQNLSASRPQDRQFILSSKKLLLSDSGFYLCAWSVHVGGYGYTFGSGTRLTVV.

The CDR3 spells CASSPGQYAYEQYF. In DNA, the CDR3 is TGTGCCAGCTCACCGGGACAGTACGCCTACGAGCAGTACTTC. The chain joins TRBV18 to TRBJ2-7; 7 bases match TRBD1. This CDR3 contains 14 residues. V lost 3 bases and J lost 2; bases outside the gene matches: 4. Germline V gives CDR1 KGHSH, CDR2 LQKENI.

This clone was counted between two and nine times. V and J are TRBV2 and TRBJ2-1; no reliable D call. CDR3 length: 11 residues. CDR1 is SNHLY and CDR2 is FYNNEI in the germline V gene. Trimming cost V 10 bases and J 7 bases, with 11 bases left between them. The CDR3 nucleotides read TGTGCCACCCCAGGCTGGAATGAGCAGTTCTTC. Its protein product is CATPGWNEQFF.

The rearrangement uses TRBV29-1 and TRBJ2-3, with a possible D match to TRBD2 (6 bases). This CDR3 is 14 amino acids long. Trimming removed 4 bases from V and 0 bases from J, with 11 bases in between. CDR1 SQVTM and CDR2 ANQGSEA come from the germline V gene. The CDR3 DNA follows: TGCAGCGTTGGGCCGGGACTGAGCACAGATACGCAGTATTTT. Its protein is CSVGPGLSTDTQYF.

Regarding this clone: Other DNA sequences in this specimen translate into the identical CDR3. The rearrangement joins TRBV5-1 to TRBJ2-3, with a weak D call TRBD2 (5 bases). There are 15 residues in the CDR3. Germline CDR1 SGHRS, CDR2 YFSETQ. V lost 8 bases to trimming and J lost 0 bases, with 16 bases between them. CDR3 nucleotide sequence: TGCGCCAGTAGAACTAGTGGAACTAGCACAGATACGCAGTATTTT. Protein product: CASRTSGTSTDTQYF.

V is TRBV7-9 and J is TRBJ1-2, with TRBD1 matching 8 bases. This CDR3 region has 15 residues. In germline, CDR1 is SEHNR, CDR2 FQNEAQ (reference sequence). The ends lost 2 bases at V and 5 bases at J; junction bases unmatched: 7. DNA for the CDR3: TGTGCCAGCAGCTTAATCCAGGGGGCGCCGTATGGCTACACCTTC. Amino acids: CASSLIQGAPYGYTF.

The chain carries TRBV4-3 and TRBJ2-5, with D possibly matching TRBD2 (7 bases). The J call is doubtful: the DNA matches TRBJ2-7 better. Per the germline V gene, CDR1 is LGHNA and CDR2 is YSLEER. This CDR3 comprises 15 residues. The CDR3 nucleotides are TGCGCCAGCAGCCAAGATCTGGGGGGGACATACGAGCAGTACTTC. Translating gives CASSQDLGGTYEQYF.

CDR3 in DNA: TGTGCCTGGAGTGACCCGACAGTTTATCCCTACGAGCAGTACTTC. Protein sequence: CAWSDPTVYPYEQYF. The chain combines TRBV30 with TRBJ2-7, with D possibly being TRBD1 (5 bases). The germline CDR1 and CDR2 sequences are GTSNPN and SVGIG (reference sequence). V lost 1 base and J lost 2, with 15 bases in between. The CDR3 is 15 residues long.

The chain links TRBV5-7 to TRBJ2-5, with 10 bases aligning to TRBD1. Judging by the DNA end, TRBJ2-7 fits better; the J call may be wrong. TRBV5-7 is sorted into the ORF group, with uncertain function. CDR3 length equals 15 residues. The CDR3, as DNA: TGTGCCAGCAGGGGGGACAGGGGTCATTCCTACGAGCAGTACTTC. Translation gives CASRGDRGHSYEQYF.

The J gene is TRBJ1-3, the V gene TRBV4-3; TRBD1 is a possible D gene (5 bases). This CDR3 has 16 amino acids. The ends were cut back, 1 base at V and 1 base at J, with 11 bases in the middle. The germline V gene encodes CDR1 LGHNA and CDR2 YSLEER. The CDR3 loop is CASSQGSGGSGNTIYF. CDR3 bases: TGCGCCAGCAGCCAAGGGTCGGGGGGTTCTGGAAACACCATATATTTT.

Points on this clone: One junction end does not reproduce the germline sequence, and a read error may be involved. The rearrangement uses TRBV7-9 and TRBJ1-1, with TRBD1 as a possible D gene (5 bases). From germline, CDR1 is SEHNR and CDR2 FQNEAQ (reference sequence). This CDR3 spans 12 amino acids. The CDR3 sequence: CSSSSPGDEAFF. DNA of the CDR3: TGTTCCAGCAGCTCCCCGGGGGATGAAGCTTTCTTT.

The V and J genes are TRBV9 and TRBJ2-1; 13 bases align to TRBD2. V gave up 4 bases and J gave up 10 bases; unmatched junction bases: 8. Germline V gene sequence: CDR1 SGDLS, CDR2 YYNGEE. The CDR3 runs 15 residues. DNA of the CDR3: TGTGCCAGCAGCCCTCGGACTAGCGGGAGCGAAGAGCAGTTCTTC. Translation gives CASSPRTSGSEEQFF. Looking up the rest from reference TRBV9 and TRBJ2-1 gives the full variable domain: DSGVTQTPKHLITATGQRVTLRCSPRSGDLSVYWYQQSLDQGLQFLIQYYNGEERAKGNILERFSAQQFPDLHSELNLSSLELGDSALYFCASSPRTSGSEEQFFGPGTRLTVL.

The genes are TRBV11-1 and TRBJ2-5; TRBD2 matches 12 bases. The CDR3 consists of 18 residues. Germline assignment: CDR1 SGHAT and CDR2 FQDESV (reference sequence). V dropped 0 bases and J dropped 1; count of bases not matched to a gene: 6. In DNA, the CDR3 is TGTGCCAGCAGCTTAGCTCTTCGGACTAGCGGGATCCAAGAGACCCAGTACTTC. Encoded protein: CASSLALRTSGIQETQYF. Complete variable domain (other parts from reference TRBV11-1 and TRBJ2-5): EAEVAQSPRYKITEKSQAVAFWCDPISGHATLYWYRQILGQGPELLVQFQDESVVDDSQLPKDRFSAERLKGVDSTLKIQPAELGDSAMYLCASSLALRTSGIQETQYFGPGTRLLVL.

This clone was counted a few times. This rearrangement joins TRBV6-5 to TRBJ1-2, with D perhaps matching TRBD1 (6 bases). Germline V gene sequence: CDR1 MNHEY, CDR2 SVGAGI. V was clipped by 6 bases and J by 3 bases, with 17 bases between them. CDR3 length: 15 amino acids. DNA of the CDR3: TGTGCCAGCAGCCGTAGCTTGACAGGCGACTATGGCTACACCTTC. It codes for CASSRSLTGDYGYTF.

The chain is built from TRBV28 and TRBJ2-5; possibly TRBD2 for D (6 bases). The CDR3 covers 14 residues. V was pared by 6 bases and J by 4 bases, with 15 bases between. The germline CDR1 and CDR2 sequences are MDHEN and SYDVKM. For the CDR3, the DNA is TGTGCCAGCAGAACCCCGCGGGACCTAGAGACCCAGTACTTC. Its translation is CASRTPRDLETQYF. The full variable domain, its missing parts supplied by reference TRBV28 and TRBJ2-5, is DVKVTQSSRYLVKRTGEKVFLECVQDMDHENMFWYRQDPGLGLRLIYFSYDVKMKEKGDIPEGYSVSREKKERFSLILESASTNQTSMYLCASRTPRDLETQYFGPGTRLLVL.

The rearrangement links TRBV27 to TRBJ2-5; D ambiguous. Germline CDR1 reads MNHEY; CDR2 reads SMNVEV (reference sequence). The germline V and J ends were trimmed by 4 bases and 5 bases, with 20 bases remaining between them. The CDR3 runs 16 residues. CDR3 residues: CASSSRGALRGETQYF. CDR3 DNA sequence: TGTGCCAGCAGTTCCCGAGGAGCGTTACGTGGGGAGACCCAGTACTTC.

The chain is built from TRBV28 and TRBJ2-2; D is perhaps TRBD2 (6 bases). Germline V gene sequence: CDR1 MDHEN, CDR2 SYDVKM. V was pared by 0 bases and J by 2 bases, with 13 bases between. This CDR3 is built from 17 residues. The CDR3 DNA is TGTGCCAGCAGTTTATGGGCGGGGCGGCTCAACACCGGGGAGCTGTTTTTT. Protein: CASSLWAGRLNTGELFF.

This clone was seen a handful of times. J is TRBJ2-2 and V is TRBV18; 7 bases match TRBD1. With 3 bases clipped from V and 7 bases from J, the junction kept 8 bases outside the gene matches. Looked up from germline, CDR1 is KGHSH and CDR2 is LQKENI. The CDR3 covers 15 residues. The CDR3 sequence: CASSPREGADGELFF. The CDR3 coding sequence is TGTGCCAGCTCACCCCGAGAGGGGGCGGACGGGGAGCTGTTTTTT.

CDR3 sequence reads: CASSYLAGGPVDEQFF. For the CDR3, the DNA is TGTGCCAGCAGTTACTTAGCGGGAGGGCCCGTAGATGAGCAGTTCTTC. The chain uses TRBV6-5 and TRBJ2-1; 11 bases match TRBD2. After removal of 1 base from V and 8 bases from J, the junction contained 7 bases not matched to a gene. Germline CDR1 reads MNHEY; CDR2 reads SVGAGI. The CDR3 sequence is 16 residues long.

The chain carries TRBV5-6 and TRBJ2-4, with D possibly being TRBD1 (6 bases). V was shortened by 3 bases and J by 15 bases, with 13 bases between the two germline ends. The CDR3 sequence is 11 residues long. Germline loops: CDR1 SGHDT, CDR2 YYEEEE. This CDR3 reads CASSSDSSSYF. CDR3 bases: TGTGCCAGCAGCTCGGACAGTTCCTCGTACTTC. Using reference TRBV5-6 and TRBJ2-4 for the parts outside the CDR3, the full variable domain is DAGVTQSPTHLIKTRGQQVTLRCSPKSGHDTVSWYQQALGQGPQFIFQYYEEEERQRGNFPDRFSGHQFPNYSSELNVNALLLGDSALYLCASSSDSSSYFGAGTRLSVL.

In this sample, this clone turned up a few times. The V gene is TRBV9, the J gene TRBJ1-2; 10 bases align to TRBD1. The CDR3 has 13 amino acids. The germline V gene has CDR1 SGDLS and CDR2 YYNGEE. V shed 3 bases and J 7 bases; nucleotides not matched to a gene: 3. CDR3 coding DNA: TGTGCCAGCAGCGCCGGACAGGGGGGTGGCTACACCTTC. This encodes CASSAGQGGGYTF. The whole variable domain, filled in from reference TRBV9 and TRBJ1-2, reads DSGVTQTPKHLITATGQRVTLRCSPRSGDLSVYWYQQSLDQGLQFLIQYYNGEERAKGNILERFSAQQFPDLHSELNLSSLELGDSALYFCASSAGQGGGYTFGSGTRLTVV.

This chain joins TRBV7-2 and TRBJ2-1, with TRBD2 matching over 12 bases. This CDR3 region has 17 residues. The ends lost 5 bases at V and 4 bases at J; junction bases unmatched: 9. CDR1 SGHTA and CDR2 FQGNSA come from the germline V gene. As DNA, the CDR3 is TGTGCCAGCAGCCCTGGACTAGCGGGGTTCCTTTACAATGAGCAGTTCTTC. Translating it yields CASSPGLAGFLYNEQFF.

The chain's CDR3 is CASSLWGGIWYEQYF. In DNA, the CDR3 is TGTGCCAGCAGCCTGTGGGGGGGCATCTGGTACGAGCAGTACTTC. The gene calls are TRBV5-6 and TRBJ2-7; TRBD2 might be the D (7 bases). The CDR3 totals 15 residues. Trimming left V 4 bases short and J 4 bases short, with 18 bases between. Germline lookup yields CDR1 SGHDT and CDR2 YYEEEE.

The chain recombines TRBV30 with TRBJ1-5; 11 nucleotides agree with TRBD1. Germline CDR1 GTSNPN, CDR2 SVGIG (reference sequence). The CDR3 runs to 15 residues. Germline trimming cut 2 bases from V and 6 bases from J; bases unmatched to any gene: 6. The CDR3 loop is CAWSFGQGAAQPQHF. As DNA, the CDR3 is TGTGCCTGGAGTTTTGGACAGGGGGCGGCTCAGCCCCAGCATTTT.

The CDR3 region has the DNA TGTGCCAGCAGCTTAGGGACTAGCGCCTCCTACGAGCAGTACTTC. It codes for CASSLGTSASYEQYF. The chain joins TRBV7-6 to TRBJ2-7, with TRBD2 identical over 9 bases. V was clipped by 1 base and J by 0 bases; unmatched bases: 1. Germline assignment: CDR1 SGHVS and CDR2 FNYEAQ. The CDR3 has 15 amino acids. The full variable domain, rest sourced from reference TRBV7-6 and TRBJ2-7, is GAGVSQSPRYKVTKRGQDVALRCDPISGHVSLYWYRQALGQGPEFLTYFNYEAQQDKSGLPNDRFSAERPEGSISTLTIQRTEQRDSAMYRCASSLGTSASYEQYFGPGTRLTVT.